These 28 T cell receptor beta chains share one sample of origin, sequenced in a study of CD8 T cells in ankylosing spondylitis. Study-level findings and limits: Within ankylosing spondylitis blood, a TCR beta motif made up of under 10 highly homologous variants appeared to be characteristic.

No antigen has been assigned to these receptors. Each CDR3 protein is one row after TCRdb ran MiXCR on the 5' RACE reads. The sample carries some 400,000 distinct CDR3 sequences, around 20% recorded once. What was sequenced was blood, either unsorted or a sorted T cell fraction (not recorded which). Receptor source: a male donor with ankylosing spondylitis.

The chain uses TRBV27 and TRBJ2-7, with 10 positions matching TRBD2. This CDR3 contains 16 residues. Germline lookup yields CDR1 MNHEY and CDR2 SMNVEV (reference sequence). The V gene end was trimmed by 5 bases and the J gene end by 2 bases; junction bases not matched to a gene: 9. The DNA of the CDR3 is TGTGCCAGCAGTACCTCCGGGACTAGCGTTACCTACGAGCAGTACTTC. It translates to CASSTSGTSVTYEQYF.

The V gene is TRBV5-1, the J gene TRBJ2-5; D might be TRBD2 (5 bases). Between the trimmed V and J ends, which lost 0 bases and 2 bases, there was a span of 14 bases. The CDR3 has 16 residues. The germline CDR1 and CDR2 sequences are SGHRS and YFSETQ. CDR3 loop: CASSLGLRAIQETQYF. The CDR3 DNA follows: TGCGCCAGCAGCTTGGGGTTGCGGGCGATTCAAGAGACCCAGTACTTC.

The chain carries TRBV19 and TRBJ1-2; D remains ambiguous. V gave up 5 bases and J gave up 0 bases, with 10 bases separating them. The CDR3 contains 14 residues. Per the germline V gene, CDR1 is LNHDA and CDR2 is SQIVND (reference sequence). This chain's CDR3 is CASSADRPNYGYTF. CDR3 DNA sequence: TGTGCCAGTAGTGCGGACCGCCCTAACTATGGCTACACCTTC.

The chain uses TRBV5-1 and TRBJ2-7; a weak D match, TRBD1 (6 bases). Germline V lookup: CDR1 SGHRS, CDR2 YFSETQ. Trimming stripped 3 bases from V and 4 bases from J, with 23 bases between. This CDR3 region has 17 residues. The CDR3 region is CASSSRPGTDSFYEQYF. CDR3 coding DNA: TGCGCCAGCAGCTCCCGGCCAGGTACGGACAGCTTTTACGAGCAGTACTTC.

The rearrangement links TRBV18 to TRBJ2-1, with 9 bases aligning to TRBD1. CDR1 KGHSH and CDR2 LQKENI come from the germline V gene. Germline trimming cut 1 base from V and 9 bases from J; bases unmatched to any gene: 13. This CDR3 comprises 17 residues. The CDR3 loop reads CASSPLAGTGCEGEQFF. CDR3 nucleotide sequence: TGTGCCAGCTCACCACTTGCCGGGACAGGGTGCGAGGGTGAGCAGTTCTTC. The full variable domain, with the rest looked up from reference TRBV18 and TRBJ2-1, is NAGVMQNPRHLVRRRGQEARLRCSPMKGHSHVYWYRQLPEEGLKFMVYLQKENIIDESGMPKERFSAEFPKEGPSILRIQQVVRGDSAAYFCASSPLAGTGCEGEQFFGPGTRLTVL.

This clonotype showed up just a few times. The V and J genes are TRBV6-5 and TRBJ1-1; D remains unclear. The CDR3 loop spans 15 amino acids. CDR1 MNHEY and CDR2 SVGAGI come from the germline V gene. V lost 0 bases and J lost 4, with 12 bases in between. CDR3 residues: CASSYSPPLGTEAFF. Written as DNA, the CDR3 is TGTGCCAGCAGTTACTCGCCCCCTTTGGGCACTGAAGCTTTCTTT.

This chain joins TRBV4-2 and TRBJ1-5; tentative D call: TRBD1 (5 bases). Trimming left V 3 bases short and J 0 bases short, with 15 bases between. Looked up from germline, CDR1 is LGHNA and CDR2 is YNFKEQ. CDR3 size: 17 residues. The chain's CDR3 is CASSHQRGDGSNQPQHF. The DNA for the CDR3 is TGTGCCAGCAGCCATCAACGGGGGGACGGTAGCAATCAGCCCCAGCATTTT.

The chain combines TRBV27 with TRBJ2-3, with a tentative D call TRBD2 (6 bases). V was pared by 8 bases and J by 0 bases, with 18 bases between. Germline V lookup: CDR1 MNHEY, CDR2 SMNVEV (reference sequence). This CDR3 region has 16 residues. The CDR3 here is CASGFGAGLSTDTQYF. CDR3 DNA sequence: TGTGCCAGCGGCTTTGGGGCGGGATTGAGCACAGATACGCAGTATTTT.

V usage is TRBV4-3 and J usage is TRBJ2-2, with D hard to call. V gave up 1 base and J gave up 8 bases, with 8 bases separating them. CDR1 is LGHNA, CDR2 YSLEER, per germline. CDR3 length: 13 residues. The CDR3 loop is CASSQARDGELFF. For the CDR3, the DNA is TGCGCCAGCAGCCAAGCTAGGGATGGGGAGCTGTTTTTT.

This clonotype has a handful of counts. The V and J genes are TRBV10-3 and TRBJ2-1; D ambiguous. V lost 6 bases and J 5 bases, leaving 23 bases between the germline ends. CDR1 and CDR2 (germline): ENHRY, SYGVKD. The CDR3 spans 17 residues. CDR3 in amino acids: CAISTNTASKYDNEQFF. CDR3 bases: TGTGCCATCAGCACGAACACTGCATCAAAGTACGACAATGAGCAGTTCTTC.

The chain combines TRBV30 with TRBJ2-1; D unclear. CDR1 and CDR2 from the germline V gene are GTSNPN and SVGIG (reference sequence). CDR3 length equals 14 residues. The V and J ends lost 4 bases and 5 bases respectively, with 15 bases between them. DNA for the CDR3: TGTGCCTGGACTACGAGCGCGAACCACAATGAGCAGTTCTTC. It codes for CAWTTSANHNEQFF.

This clonotype was counted many times. The gene calls are TRBV6-1 and TRBJ2-3; 8 nucleotides align to TRBD1. The CDR3 is 16 amino acids. Germline values: CDR1 MNHNS, CDR2 SASEGT. Trimming cost V 5 bases and J 4 bases; bases outside gene matches: 11. The chain's CDR3 is CASSPGQGGPPDTQYF. The CDR3 coding sequence is TGTGCCAGCAGTCCCGGACAGGGAGGTCCACCAGATACGCAGTATTTT.

V gene TRBV5-6 combines with J gene TRBJ2-1; 11 bases fit TRBD2. Germline V CDR1 and CDR2: SGHDT, YYEEEE. The CDR3 has 15 amino acids. Trimming removed 4 bases from V and 7 bases from J; junction bases left unmatched: 7. The CDR3 sequence: CASSTTSGIRNEQFF. CDR3 sequence (DNA): TGTGCCAGCAGCACGACTAGCGGGATTCGGAATGAGCAGTTCTTC.

The count of this clonotype is one. V usage is TRBV28 and J usage is TRBJ2-7; 7 positions agree with TRBD2. V was clipped by 3 bases and J by 4 bases; unmatched bases: 6. CDR1 is MDHEN, CDR2 SYDVKM, per germline. CDR3 size: 14 residues. CDR3 region: CASSLGGMGYEQYF. The DNA for the CDR3 is TGTGCCAGCAGTTTGGGGGGGATGGGATACGAGCAGTACTTC.

The chain is built from TRBV20-1 and TRBJ1-3; 7 nucleotides match TRBD1. Trimming cost V 6 bases and J 0 bases; bases outside gene matches: 8. The CDR3 runs 15 residues. Germline V gene sequence: CDR1 DFQATT, CDR2 SNEGSKA (reference sequence). CDR3 region: CSADTDRDSGNTIYF. In DNA, the CDR3 is TGCAGTGCGGATACCGACAGGGACTCTGGAAACACCATATATTTT.

This rearrangement joins TRBV4-1 to TRBJ2-1; 8 bases agree with TRBD2. Germline CDR1 MGHRA, CDR2 YSYEKL. The ends lost 4 bases at V and 13 bases at J; junction bases unmatched: 12. The CDR3 totals 14 residues. DNA for the CDR3: TGCGCCAGCAGCCCGGGCCCGACTAGCGTAATTCAGTTCTTC. Translating it yields CASSPGPTSVIQFF.

This clonotype was counted only a few times. This chain connects TRBV4-1 to TRBJ1-2; D unresolved. The CDR3 loop spans 14 amino acids. V was pared by 2 bases and J by 5 bases, with 12 bases between. Germline V lookup: CDR1 MGHRA, CDR2 YSYEKL. CDR3 loop: CASSQSGSWYGYTF. Here the CDR3 DNA reads TGCGCCAGCAGCCAAAGTGGCAGCTGGTATGGCTACACCTTC.

This clonotype showed up just a few times. This chain uses TRBV29-1 with TRBJ2-5, with D tentatively TRBD1 or TRBD2 (5 bases each). This CDR3 contains 12 residues. Between the trimmed V and J ends, which lost 4 bases and 5 bases, there was a span of 11 bases. Germline CDR1 and CDR2: SQVTM and ANQGSEA. The CDR3 loop is CSVGWGGETQYF. CDR3 nucleotides: TGCAGCGTTGGTTGGGGCGGGGAGACCCAGTACTTC.

V gene TRBV7-8 combines with J gene TRBJ2-7; no reliable D call. From germline, CDR1 is SGHVS and CDR2 FQNEAQ. V dropped 1 base and J dropped 6 bases, with 13 bases sitting between them. This CDR3 is 14 amino acids long. The CDR3 DNA sequence: TGTGCCAGCAGCTTAGGGCCCTGGTCCGGCGAGCAGTACTTC. It translates to CASSLGPWSGEQYF.

This clonotype was counted only a few times. The chain joins TRBV5-6 to TRBJ1-6; 8 nucleotides agree with TRBD1. The CDR3 consists of 14 residues. Unmatched junction bases numbered 4, after V lost 3 bases and J lost 8 bases. CDR1 is SGHDT, CDR2 YYEEEE, per germline. The chain's CDR3 is CASSWDRRDSPLHF. The CDR3 DNA reads TGTGCCAGCAGCTGGGACAGGAGAGATTCACCCCTCCACTTT. The entire variable domain, with the rest obtained from reference TRBV5-6 and TRBJ1-6, is as follows: DAGVTQSPTHLIKTRGQQVTLRCSPKSGHDTVSWYQQALGQGPQFIFQYYEEEERQRGNFPDRFSGHQFPNYSSELNVNALLLGDSALYLCASSWDRRDSPLHFGNGTRLTVT.

The V call is TRBV7-2, the J call TRBJ2-7, with 8 nucleotides matching TRBD1. Trimming took 4 bases from V and 6 from J; bases not matched to a gene: 2. Germline CDR1 is SGHTA and CDR2 is FQGNSA. The CDR3 loop spans 12 amino acids. In DNA, the CDR3 is TGTGCCAGCAGCTGGACAGGGCTCGAGCAGTACTTC. This encodes CASSWTGLEQYF. The full variable domain, with the rest looked up from reference TRBV7-2 and TRBJ2-7, is GAGVSQSPSNKVTEKGKDVELRCDPISGHTALYWYRQSLGQGLEFLIYFQGNSAPDKSGLPSDRFSAERTGGSVSTLTIQRTQQEDSAVYLCASSWTGLEQYFGPGTRLTVT.

A few counts support this clonotype. The rearrangement links TRBV3-1 to TRBJ2-3; TRBD2 aligns across 13 bases. The germline CDR1 and CDR2 sequences are LGHDT and YNNKEL (reference sequence). The J segment lost 4 bases and the V segment lost 6 bases, leaving 10 bases of the junction unmatched. This CDR3 region has 17 residues. The DNA of the CDR3 is TGTGCCAGCAGTCCCCGGACTAGCGGGAGTCGCGCAGATACGCAGTATTTT. Protein product: CASSPRTSGSRADTQYF.

This clonotype was counted ten times or more. This sequence joins TRBV28 and TRBJ2-1; TRBD1 aligns across 7 bases. CDR1 is MDHEN, CDR2 SYDVKM, per germline. The ends lost 6 bases at V and 0 bases at J; junction bases unmatched: 5. This CDR3 is built from 15 residues. The CDR3 DNA sequence: TGTGCCAGCAGAAAGGACAGGAGCTCCTACAATGAGCAGTTCTTC. Its protein product is CASRKDRSSYNEQFF.

The gene calls are TRBV6-1 and TRBJ1-3; D remains unclear. The CDR3 has 15 amino acids. The V and J ends lost 0 bases and 2 bases respectively, with 8 bases between them. The germline V gene has CDR1 MNHNS and CDR2 SASEGT. CDR3 DNA sequence: TGTGCCAGCAGTGAAGCCCCCGGCCCTGGAAACACCATATATTTT. It is translated as CASSEAPGPGNTIYF.

This clonotype was counted a few times. V gene TRBV5-1 combines with J gene TRBJ2-2; 10 nucleotides align to TRBD2. Germline V gene data show CDR1 as SGHRS and CDR2 as YFSETQ. V was clipped by 4 bases and J by 3 bases; unmatched bases: 6. This CDR3 is built from 16 residues. In nucleotides, the CDR3 is TGCGCCAGCAGCGGGAGGACTAGCGGACACACCGGGGAGCTGTTTTTT. It specifies CASSGRTSGHTGELFF.

The chain employs TRBV20-1 and TRBJ2-1, with a tentative D call TRBD2 (6 bases). This CDR3 has 15 residues. The V end was cut by 4 bases, the J end by 4 bases, with 17 bases between. Germline V gene lookup returns CDR1 DFQATT and CDR2 SNEGSKA (reference sequence). This chain's CDR3 is CSAMRDSDLYNEQFF. The CDR3 DNA sequence: TGCAGTGCTATGAGGGACTCAGACCTATACAATGAGCAGTTCTTC.

The chain joins TRBV20-1 to TRBJ2-4, with D hard to call. The germline V gene encodes CDR1 DFQATT and CDR2 SNEGSKA (reference sequence). V was trimmed by 6 bases and J by 9 bases, leaving 27 bases between them. This CDR3 region has 16 residues. CDR3 sequence (DNA): TGCAGTGCCCAGTCCCCGCCGCAAGGGTCCCTCTCCATTCAGTACTTC. Amino acids: CSAQSPPQGSLSIQYF.

This clonotype was counted only a few times. This sequence joins TRBV5-1 and TRBJ2-7; D remains ambiguous. The V and J ends lost 0 bases and 0 bases respectively, with 10 bases between them. The germline CDR1 and CDR2 sequences are SGHRS and YFSETQ. The CDR3 is made up of 15 amino acids. The CDR3 reads CASSLGAVSSYEQYF. The CDR3 DNA follows: TGCGCCAGCAGCTTGGGGGCAGTGAGCTCCTACGAGCAGTACTTC. The full variable domain, completed using reference TRBV5-1 and TRBJ2-7, is KAGVTQTPRYLIKTRGQQVTLSCSPISGHRSVSWYQQTPGQGLQFLFEYFSETQRNKGNFPGRFSGRQFSNSRSEMNVSTLELGDSALYLCASSLGAVSSYEQYFGPGTRLTVT.